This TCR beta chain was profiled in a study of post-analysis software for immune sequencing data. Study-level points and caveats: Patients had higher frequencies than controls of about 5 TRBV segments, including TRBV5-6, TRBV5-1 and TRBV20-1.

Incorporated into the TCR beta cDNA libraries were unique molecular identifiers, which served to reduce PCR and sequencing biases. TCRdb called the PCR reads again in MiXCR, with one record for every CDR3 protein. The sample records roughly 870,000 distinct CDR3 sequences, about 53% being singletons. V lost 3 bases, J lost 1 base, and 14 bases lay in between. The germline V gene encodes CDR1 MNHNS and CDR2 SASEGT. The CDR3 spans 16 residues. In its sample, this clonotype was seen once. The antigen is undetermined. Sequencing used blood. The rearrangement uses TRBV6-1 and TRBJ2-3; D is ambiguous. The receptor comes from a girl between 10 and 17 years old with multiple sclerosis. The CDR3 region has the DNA TGTGCCAGCAGTGATGGGCGCCCGAGCCGCACAGATACGCAGTATTTT. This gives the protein CASSDGRPSRTDTQYF.